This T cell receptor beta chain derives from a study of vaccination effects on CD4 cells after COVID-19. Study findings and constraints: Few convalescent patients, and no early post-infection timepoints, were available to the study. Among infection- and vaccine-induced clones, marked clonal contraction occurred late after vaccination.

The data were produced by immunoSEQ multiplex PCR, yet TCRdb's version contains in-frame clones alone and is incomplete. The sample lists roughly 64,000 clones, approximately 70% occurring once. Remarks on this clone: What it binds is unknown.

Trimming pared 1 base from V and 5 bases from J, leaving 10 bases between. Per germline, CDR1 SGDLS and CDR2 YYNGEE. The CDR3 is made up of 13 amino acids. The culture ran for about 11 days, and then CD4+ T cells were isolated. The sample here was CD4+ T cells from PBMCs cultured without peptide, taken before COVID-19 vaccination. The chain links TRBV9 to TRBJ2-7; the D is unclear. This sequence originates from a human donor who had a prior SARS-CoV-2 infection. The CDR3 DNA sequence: TGTGCCAGCAGCGTAAACCCCGGCGACGAGCAGTACTTC. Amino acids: CASSVNPGDEQYF.